This T cell receptor beta chain was identified during a study of beta chain features in type 1 diabetes. The sequenced template was cDNA made from the entire isolated RNA. Clones were read by immunoSEQ multiplex PCR, and TCRdb kept only the in-frame ones, dropping some. Altogether under 550,000 clones are present, roughly 10% being singletons, with the ten largest covering over 0.035%. CDR3 size: 17 residues. Germline lookup yields CDR1 SGHDN and CDR2 FVKESK. The ends lost 4 bases at V and 5 bases at J; junction bases unmatched: 9. This clone appeared a few times. The sample taken for sequencing was naive CD4+ T cells from blood. The chain links TRBV14 to TRBJ2-1; 12 bases fit TRBD2. This sequence was found in a young woman in good health. CDR3 sequence reads: CASSPNWLAGGDNEQFF. CDR3 DNA sequence: TGTGCCAGCAGCCCAAACTGGCTAGCGGGAGGGGACAATGAGCAGTTCTTC. Full variable domain (rest looked up from reference TRBV14 and TRBJ2-1): EAGVTQFPSHSVIEKGQTVTLRCDPISGHDNLYWYRRVMGKEIKFLLHFVKESKQDESGMPNNRFLAERTGGTYSTLKVQPAELEDSGVYFCASSPNWLAGGDNEQFFGPGTRLTVL.